This is a list of T cell receptor beta chains from one sample in a study of blood T cell repertoires in COVID-19. Here immunoSEQ multiplex PCR was the method, and the copy in TCRdb shows in-frame clones only, minus some. The table shows about 310,000 clones, with around 86% occurring only once. What was sequenced was peripheral blood. Source of these receptors: a man over 45 with active or convalescent COVID-19. The CDR3 runs from the conserved cysteine through the conserved F or W. D genes are given only for firm matches. The size field is filled for only some rows; it gives once, few, many or a size class.

CDR3 DNA	CDR3 protein	V gene	J gene	clone size	D gene
TGTGCCACCAGTGGGGGACAGGGATCCTACGAGCAGTACTTC	CATSGGQGSYEQYF	TRBV24-1	TRBJ2-7	once	TRBD1
TGCGCCAGCAGCTTGGGTAGAACGGGACAGGGCAACTTCTACACCTTC	CASSLGRTGQGNFYTF	TRBV5-1	TRBJ1-2	-	TRBD1
TGTGCCAGCAGCACATTCGCCGGGACAGGGGGATTGAACACTGAAGCTTTCTTT	CASSTFAGTGGLNTEAFF	TRBV5-5	TRBJ1-1	-	TRBD1
TGTGCCAGCGGCGTTCGACAGGGAGAAGCTTTCTTT	CASGVRQGEAFF	TRBV28	TRBJ1-1	-	TRBD1
TGTGCCAGCAGTTCGGTGGGAGGGCAAGAGACCCAGTACTTC	CASSSVGGQETQYF	TRBV2	TRBJ2-5	-	TRBD2
TGTGCCAGCAGTGAATCAGGGGGTATTAATTCACCCCTCCACTTT	CASSESGGINSPLHF	TRBV2	TRBJ1-6	few	TRBD1
TGCGCCAGCAGCCAGGAAGCGGGGGGTTCGGACACCGGGGAGCTGTTTTTT	CASSQEAGGSDTGELFF	TRBV4-3	TRBJ2-2	once	TRBD2
TGTGCCAGCTCACCCCTTTCCCGGGACAGGTTGGACGAGCAGTACTTC	CASSPLSRDRLDEQYF	TRBV18	TRBJ2-7	-	TRBD1
TGTGCCAGCAGTGAAGACCCTCTCGAGCTTGTGGCCTACAATGAGCAGTTCTTC	CASSEDPLELVAYNEQFF	TRBV6-1	TRBJ2-1	-	-
TGTGCCAGCAGGGTAACAGGGGACTATGGCTACACCTTC	CASRVTGDYGYTF	TRBV28	TRBJ1-2	-	TRBD1
TGCGCCAGCAGCCAAGATCCCAACGCCGATAGTGGCTACACCTTC	CASSQDPNADSGYTF	TRBV4-1	TRBJ1-2	once	-
TGTGCCAGCAGCTTAGGTACAGGGAAATGGAATGAGCAGTTCTTC	CASSLGTGKWNEQFF	TRBV7-3	TRBJ2-1	-	-
TGCGCCAGCAGCTTGGAGGGGACAGGGCTGCGCGAGCAGTACTTC	CASSLEGTGLREQYF	TRBV5-1	TRBJ2-7	-	TRBD1
TGCGCCAGCAGCTGGGGGACAGGGTTTCCGATCGGCGGCTACACCTTC	CASSWGTGFPIGGYTF	TRBV5-1	TRBJ1-2	-	TRBD1
TGCGCCAGCAGCCAAGAGGCCCTAGCGGGGAATGCCTACGAGCAGTACTTC	CASSQEALAGNAYEQYF	TRBV4-3	TRBJ2-7	-	TRBD2
TGTGCCAGCAGTTCGCCGGGACAGAGCAATGAGCAGTTCTTC	CASSSPGQSNEQFF	TRBV6-5	TRBJ2-1	-	TRBD1
TGTGCCAGCAGCTTAACAGGGTACAATGAGCAGTTCTTC	CASSLTGYNEQFF	TRBV11-2	TRBJ2-1	-	-
TGTGCCTGGAGTGGGGCCGAGCCGTTGTTCTTC	CAWSGAEPLFF	TRBV30	TRBJ2-1	-	-
TGCGCCAGCAGCTTTACCGCAGCGGGGCGAACCGGGGAGCTGTTTTTT	CASSFTAAGRTGELFF	TRBV4-3	TRBJ2-2	-	TRBD2
TGTGCCAGCAGCTCCCCCTCCGGGATGGGCACTGAAGCTTTCTTT	CASSSPSGMGTEAFF	TRBV7-2	TRBJ1-1	-	-
TGTGCCAGCAGTCGGACAGGGGCGAGATCCCACCACGAGCAGTACTTC	CASSRTGARSHHEQYF	TRBV14	TRBJ2-7	-	TRBD1
TGTGCCAGCAGTTACTATTCTTCAGGTCAGCCCCAGCATTTT	CASSYYSSGQPQHF	TRBV6-6	TRBJ1-5	-	-
TGCGCCAGCAGTGAAGTAGCCCTTAGGCGCACAGATACGCAGTATTTT	CASSEVALRRTDTQYF	TRBV10-2	TRBJ2-3	-	-
TGCGCCAGCCAGGGGACACCTGCTAACTATGGCTACACCTTC	CASQGTPANYGYTF	TRBV5-1	TRBJ1-2	-	-
TGTGCCAGTAGACCTCTGACTAGTGGAGATACGCAGTATTTT	CASRPLTSGDTQYF	TRBV2	TRBJ2-3	-	-
TGTGCCAGCAGCTTGGCGCGGGGGCTGGTGCCAAGCACAGATACGCAGTATTTT	CASSLARGLVPSTDTQYF	TRBV5-6	TRBJ2-3	-	-
TGCGCCAGCAGCCCGGACTCAGGGGGCCCGAACACCGGGGAGCTGTTTTTT	CASSPDSGGPNTGELFF	TRBV5-1	TRBJ2-2	-	TRBD1
TGTGCCAGCAGCTTAAGGTTTCCGGGAGGCTACGAGCAGTACTTC	CASSLRFPGGYEQYF	TRBV7-2	TRBJ2-7	-	TRBD2
TGTGCCAGCAGCTTAGAGGGGGCTTACTCCCGGGACTTGAAGGCAACAGATACGCAGTATTTT	CASSLEGAYSRDLKATDTQYF	TRBV7-7	TRBJ2-3	-	-
TGCGCCAGTATGACAGATTTCACAGATACGCAGTATTTT	CASMTDFTDTQYF	TRBV5-1	TRBJ2-3	-	-
TGTGCCAGCAGTGAGACAGGGGGGAGTAATTCACCCCTCCACTTT	CASSETGGSNSPLHF	TRBV2	TRBJ1-6	-	TRBD1
TGTGCCAGCAGTGATAACTCTGGAAACACCATATATTTT	CASSDNSGNTIYF	TRBV2	TRBJ1-3	-	-
TGTGCCTGGAGTGTATTGGGGAGGGGGGTCGAGCAGTACTTC	CAWSVLGRGVEQYF	TRBV30	TRBJ2-7	-	-
TGTGCCAGCAGCTCAGGGGATTCACCCCTCCACTTT	CASSSGDSPLHF	TRBV7-3	TRBJ1-6	-	-
TGTGCCAGCTCACCATCGGGACAGGACTTCTATGGCTACACCTTC	CASSPSGQDFYGYTF	TRBV18	TRBJ1-2	few	TRBD1
TGTGCCAGCAGTGAAACCGGGACAGTGAAAAGGATTTACTTC	CASSETGTVKRIYF	TRBV28	TRBJ2-5	-	TRBD1
TGTGCCAGCAGCACAGATAGCAATCAGCCCCAGCATTTT	CASSTDSNQPQHF	TRBV2	TRBJ1-5	once	-
TGCGCCAGCAGCTGGACTCCTCAGAACGATGAGCAGTTCTTC	CASSWTPQNDEQFF	TRBV5-1	TRBJ2-1	-	-
TGTGCCAGCAGCCGACGGGAAGAGCAGTACTTC	CASSRREEQYF	TRBV6-2/TRBV6-3	TRBJ2-7	few	-
TGTGCCATCAGTGCCCTTGACTATGGCTACACCTTC	CAISALDYGYTF	TRBV10-3	TRBJ1-2	-	-
TGTGCCATCAGGAAGGGGATGAACACTGAAGCTTTCTTT	CAIRKGMNTEAFF	TRBV10-3	TRBJ1-1	-	-
TGTGCCAGCAGCTTAGACAGGGATGGGAACATTCAGTACTTC	CASSLDRDGNIQYF	TRBV7-9	TRBJ2-4	-	-
TGTGCCAGCAGTGGGGGGTGGGGACAGGGAGCTGAAGCTTTCTTT	CASSGGWGQGAEAFF	TRBV2	TRBJ1-1	-	TRBD1
TGTGCCAGCAGCTTGGGGGACAGCCTTAACTATGGCTACACCTTC	CASSLGDSLNYGYTF	TRBV5-5	TRBJ1-2	many	TRBD1
TGTGCCTGGAGTGTAGGGTTAGGGGGAGAGACCCAGTACTTC	CAWSVGLGGETQYF	TRBV30	TRBJ2-5	-	-
TGTGCCAGCAGTTCCTCAGGGGGTTGGACTGAAGCTTTCTTT	CASSSSGGWTEAFF	TRBV28	TRBJ1-1	-	TRBD1
TGTGCCAGCAGTAAAAATGCGGCAGGGGGCAATCAGCCCCAGCATTTT	CASSKNAAGGNQPQHF	TRBV27	TRBJ1-5	-	-